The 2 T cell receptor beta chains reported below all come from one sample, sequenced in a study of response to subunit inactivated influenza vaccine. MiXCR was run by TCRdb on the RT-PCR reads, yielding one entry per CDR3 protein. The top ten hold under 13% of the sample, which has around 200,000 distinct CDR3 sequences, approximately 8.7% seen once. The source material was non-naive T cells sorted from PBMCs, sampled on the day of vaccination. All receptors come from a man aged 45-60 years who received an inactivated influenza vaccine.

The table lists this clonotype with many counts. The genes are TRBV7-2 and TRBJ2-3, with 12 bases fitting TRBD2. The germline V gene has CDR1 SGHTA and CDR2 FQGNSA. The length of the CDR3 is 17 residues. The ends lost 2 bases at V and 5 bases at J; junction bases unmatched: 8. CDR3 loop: CASSLYLAGGPGDTQYF. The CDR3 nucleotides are TGTGCCAGCAGCTTATACCTAGCGGGAGGGCCGGGAGATACGCAGTATTTT. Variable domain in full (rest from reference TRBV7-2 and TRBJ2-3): GAGVSQSPSNKVTEKGKDVELRCDPISGHTALYWYRQSLGQGLEFLIYFQGNSAPDKSGLPSDRFSAERTGGSVSTLTIQRTQQEDSAVYLCASSLYLAGGPGDTQYFGPGTRLTVL.

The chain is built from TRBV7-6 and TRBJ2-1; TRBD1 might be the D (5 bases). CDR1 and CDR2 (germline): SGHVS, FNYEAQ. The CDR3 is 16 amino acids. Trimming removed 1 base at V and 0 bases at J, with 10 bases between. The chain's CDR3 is CASSLVPGPSYNEQFF. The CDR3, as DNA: TGTGCCAGCAGCTTAGTCCCAGGGCCCTCCTACAATGAGCAGTTCTTC.